The T cell receptor (beta chain) under discussion was sequenced for a study of T cells in Graves' hyperthyroidism and ophthalmopathy. The germline CDR1 and CDR2 sequences are SGHTA and FQGNSA. CDR3 size: 14 residues. V lost 2 bases and J 12 bases, leaving 17 bases between the germline ends. It was RNA transcripts that yielded the amplified TCR beta CDR3 regions. In the first-round RT-PCR of the TCR CDR3, the HTBI primer set was used. TCRdb reanalysed the multiplex PCR reads using MiXCR and keeps one entry per CDR3 protein. Seen here are some 560,000 distinct CDR3 sequences, about a sixth observed once, and the top ten hold around 7.8%. This clonotype was recorded at least ten times.

Sequencing was carried out using blood. The chain uses TRBV7-2 and TRBJ2-1; D is possibly TRBD2 (6 bases). The receptor comes from a woman in her 30s with Graves' hyperthyroidism. The CDR3 spells CASSLRLDQTWQFF. The DNA for the CDR3 is TGTGCCAGCAGCTTAAGACTAGACCAGACATGGCAGTTCTTC.